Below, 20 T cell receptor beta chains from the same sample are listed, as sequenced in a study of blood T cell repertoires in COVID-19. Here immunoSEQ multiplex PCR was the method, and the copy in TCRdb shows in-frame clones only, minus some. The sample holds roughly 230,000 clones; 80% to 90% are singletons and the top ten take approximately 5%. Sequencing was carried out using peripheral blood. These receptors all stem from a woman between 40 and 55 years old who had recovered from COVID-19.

CDR3 in amino acids: CASSPYGGRTANTGELFF. The CDR3 region has the DNA TGTGCCAGCAGCCCATACGGGGGGAGGACAGCGAACACCGGGGAGCTGTTTTTT. The rearrangement uses TRBV5-5 and TRBJ2-2; D perhaps matches TRBD2 (7 bases). The CDR3 is made up of 18 amino acids. Germline values: CDR1 SGHKS, CDR2 YYEKEE (reference sequence). V was cut by 4 bases and J by 0 bases, with 19 bases left in between. Looking up the rest from reference TRBV5-5 and TRBJ2-2 gives the full variable domain: DAGVTQSPTHLIKTRGQQVTLRCSPISGHKSVSWYQQVLGQGPQFIFQYYEKEERGRGNFPDRFSARQFPNYSSELNVNALLLGDSALYLCASSPYGGRTANTGELFFGEGSRLTVL.

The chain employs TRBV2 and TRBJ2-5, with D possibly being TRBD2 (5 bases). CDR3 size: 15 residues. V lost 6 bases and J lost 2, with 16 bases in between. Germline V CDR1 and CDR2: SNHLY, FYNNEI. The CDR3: CASRLSATIQETQYF. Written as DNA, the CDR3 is TGTGCCAGCAGGCTTAGCGCTACTATTCAAGAGACCCAGTACTTC.

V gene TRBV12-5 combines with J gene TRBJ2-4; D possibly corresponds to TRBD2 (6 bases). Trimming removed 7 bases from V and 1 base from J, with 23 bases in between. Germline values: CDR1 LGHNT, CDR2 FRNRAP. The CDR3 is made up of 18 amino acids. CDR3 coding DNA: TGTGCTAGTGCCCTAGCGCCCAGAGTCTATATGGCCAAAAACATTCAGTACTTC. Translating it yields CASALAPRVYMAKNIQYF.

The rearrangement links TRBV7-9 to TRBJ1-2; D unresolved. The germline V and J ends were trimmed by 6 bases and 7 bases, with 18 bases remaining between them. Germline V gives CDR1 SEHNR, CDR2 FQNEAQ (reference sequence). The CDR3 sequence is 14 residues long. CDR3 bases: TGTGCCAGCAGTCTTGGAGAGTCGGAACGTGGCTACACCTTC. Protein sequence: CASSLGESERGYTF.

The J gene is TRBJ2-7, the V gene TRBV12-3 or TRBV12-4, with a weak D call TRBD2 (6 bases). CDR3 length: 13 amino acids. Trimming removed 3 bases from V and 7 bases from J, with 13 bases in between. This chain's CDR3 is CASSFLAGQEQYF. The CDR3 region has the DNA TGTGCCAGCAGTTTTCTGGCGGGGCAGGAGCAGTACTTC.

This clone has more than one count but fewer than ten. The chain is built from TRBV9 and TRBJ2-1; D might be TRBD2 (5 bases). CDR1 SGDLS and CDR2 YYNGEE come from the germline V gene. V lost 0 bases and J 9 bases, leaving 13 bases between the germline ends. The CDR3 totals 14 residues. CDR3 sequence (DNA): TGTGCCAGCAGCGTAGCTGTAGAGGGCGGTGAGCAGTTCTTC. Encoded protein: CASSVAVEGGEQFF.

CDR3 coding DNA: TGTGCCAGCAGTTCTCGGGCAGGGGGCGATCAGCCCCAGCATTTT. Amino acids: CASSSRAGGDQPQHF. V and J are TRBV27 and TRBJ1-5, with 8 nucleotides matching TRBD1. The CDR3 loop spans 15 amino acids. J lost 5 bases, V lost 4 bases, and 7 bases had no gene match. Germline CDR1 is MNHEY and CDR2 is SMNVEV (reference sequence).

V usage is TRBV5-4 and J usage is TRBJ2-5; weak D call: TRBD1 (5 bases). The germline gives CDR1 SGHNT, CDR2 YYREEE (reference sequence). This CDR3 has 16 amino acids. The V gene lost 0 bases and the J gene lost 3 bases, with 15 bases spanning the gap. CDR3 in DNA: TGTGCCAGCAGCTTGGAAGGGGCCATAGGGAAAGAGACCCAGTACTTC. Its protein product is CASSLEGAIGKETQYF.

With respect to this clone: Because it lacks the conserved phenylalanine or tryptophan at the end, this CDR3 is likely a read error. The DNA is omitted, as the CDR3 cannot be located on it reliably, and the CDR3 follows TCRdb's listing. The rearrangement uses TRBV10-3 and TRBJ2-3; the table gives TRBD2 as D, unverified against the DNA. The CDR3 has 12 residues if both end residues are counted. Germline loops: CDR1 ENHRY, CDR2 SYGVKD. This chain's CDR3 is CAISEGLPGYED.

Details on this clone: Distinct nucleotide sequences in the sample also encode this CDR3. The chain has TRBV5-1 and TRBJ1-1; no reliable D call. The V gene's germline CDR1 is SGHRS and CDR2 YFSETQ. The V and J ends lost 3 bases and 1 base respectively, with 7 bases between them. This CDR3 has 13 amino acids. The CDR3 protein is CASSYRGNTEAFF. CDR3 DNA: TGCGCCAGCAGCTACCGGGGGAACACTGAAGCTTTCTTT.

The chain's CDR3 is CASSPGDRGADFF. In nucleotides, the CDR3 is TGTGCCAGCAGCCCAGGGGATCGGGGGGCGGATTTCTTT. The V gene is TRBV11-3, the J gene TRBJ1-1, with a tentative D call TRBD1 (6 bases). In germline, CDR1 is SGHNT, CDR2 YENEEA. The ends were cut back, 5 bases at V and 13 bases at J, with 20 bases in the middle. The CDR3 totals 13 residues.

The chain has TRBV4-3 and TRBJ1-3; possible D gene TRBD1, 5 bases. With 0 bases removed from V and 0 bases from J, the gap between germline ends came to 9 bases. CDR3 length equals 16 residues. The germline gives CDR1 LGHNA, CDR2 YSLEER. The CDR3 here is CASSQDLTVSGNTIYF. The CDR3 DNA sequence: TGCGCCAGCAGCCAAGATTTGACAGTCTCTGGAAACACCATATATTTT.

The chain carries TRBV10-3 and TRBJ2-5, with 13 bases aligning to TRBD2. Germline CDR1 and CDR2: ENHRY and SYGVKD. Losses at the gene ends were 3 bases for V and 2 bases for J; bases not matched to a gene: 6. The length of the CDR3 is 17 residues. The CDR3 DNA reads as TGTGCCATCAGTGAAAGTCTGGGACTAGCGGGGCAAGAGACCCAGTACTTC. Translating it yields CAISESLGLAGQETQYF.

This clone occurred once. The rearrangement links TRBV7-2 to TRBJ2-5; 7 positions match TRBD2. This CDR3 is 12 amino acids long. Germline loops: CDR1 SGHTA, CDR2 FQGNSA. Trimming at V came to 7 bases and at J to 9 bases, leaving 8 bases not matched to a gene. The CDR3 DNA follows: TGTGCCAGCACCCGGGACCGGGGGGCCCAGTACTTC. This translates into CASTRDRGAQYF.

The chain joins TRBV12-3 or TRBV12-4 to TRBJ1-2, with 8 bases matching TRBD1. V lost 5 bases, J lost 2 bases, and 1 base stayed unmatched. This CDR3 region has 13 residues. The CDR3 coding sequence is TGTGCCAGCAGTCGGACAGGGAACTATGGCTACACCTTC. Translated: CASSRTGNYGYTF.

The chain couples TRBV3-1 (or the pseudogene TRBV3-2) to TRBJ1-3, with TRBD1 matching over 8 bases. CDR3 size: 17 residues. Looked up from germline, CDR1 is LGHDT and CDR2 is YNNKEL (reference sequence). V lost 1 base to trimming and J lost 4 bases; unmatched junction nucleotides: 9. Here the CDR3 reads CASSQASGRGPGNTIYF. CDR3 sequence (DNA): TGTGCCAGCAGCCAAGCAAGTGGCAGGGGGCCAGGAAACACCATATATTTT.

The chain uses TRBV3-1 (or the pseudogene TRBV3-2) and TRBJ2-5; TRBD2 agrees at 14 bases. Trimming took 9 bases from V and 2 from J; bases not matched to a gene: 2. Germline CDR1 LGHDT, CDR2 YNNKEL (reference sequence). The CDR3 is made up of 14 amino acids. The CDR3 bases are TGTGCCAGTGGACTAGCGGGAGGACAAGAGACCCAGTACTTC. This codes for CASGLAGGQETQYF.

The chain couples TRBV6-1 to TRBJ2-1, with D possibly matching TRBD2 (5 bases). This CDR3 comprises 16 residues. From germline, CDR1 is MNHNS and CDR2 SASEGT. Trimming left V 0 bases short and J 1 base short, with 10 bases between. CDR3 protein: CASSEAYSGSYNEQFF. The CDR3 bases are TGTGCCAGCAGTGAAGCGTATTCGGGATCCTACAATGAGCAGTTCTTC.

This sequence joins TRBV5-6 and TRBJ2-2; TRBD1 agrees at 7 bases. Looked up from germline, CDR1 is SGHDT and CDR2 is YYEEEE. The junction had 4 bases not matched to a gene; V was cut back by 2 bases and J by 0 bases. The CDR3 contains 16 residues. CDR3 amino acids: CASSFWDRPNTGELFF. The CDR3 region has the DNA TGTGCCAGCAGCTTTTGGGACAGACCGAACACCGGGGAGCTGTTTTTT.

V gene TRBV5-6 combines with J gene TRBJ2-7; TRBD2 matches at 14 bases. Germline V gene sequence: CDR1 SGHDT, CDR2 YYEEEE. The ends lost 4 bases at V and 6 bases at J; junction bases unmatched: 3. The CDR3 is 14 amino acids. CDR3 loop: CASSPGLAGVEQYV. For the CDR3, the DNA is TGTGCCAGCAGCCCGGGACTAGCGGGAGTCGAGCAGTACGTC.